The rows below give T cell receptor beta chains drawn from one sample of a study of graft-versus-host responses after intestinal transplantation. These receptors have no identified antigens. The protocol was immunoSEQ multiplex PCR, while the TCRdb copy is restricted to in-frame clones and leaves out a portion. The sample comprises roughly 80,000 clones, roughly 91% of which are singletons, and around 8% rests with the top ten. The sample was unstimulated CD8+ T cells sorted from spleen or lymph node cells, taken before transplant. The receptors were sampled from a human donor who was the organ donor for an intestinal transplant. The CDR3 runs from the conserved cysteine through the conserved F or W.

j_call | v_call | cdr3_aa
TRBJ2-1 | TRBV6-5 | CASSYSVGYEQFF
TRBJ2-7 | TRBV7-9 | CASSLEAGEQYF
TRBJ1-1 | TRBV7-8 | CASSLGGSEAFF
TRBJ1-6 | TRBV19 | CASSIGSLGSSYNSPLHF
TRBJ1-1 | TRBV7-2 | CASSLQAGPNTEAFF
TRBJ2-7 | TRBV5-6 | CASKQTYEQYF
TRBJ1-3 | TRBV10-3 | CAITMGQTSGNTIYF
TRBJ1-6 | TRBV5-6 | CASSLVRQGNSPLHF
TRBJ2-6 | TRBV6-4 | CASSDLPITGSSGANVLTF
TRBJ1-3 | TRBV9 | CASSDANSVYNTIYF
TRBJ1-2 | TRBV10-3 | CAISEPIASGKGWHGYTF
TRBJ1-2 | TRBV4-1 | CASSQVQDPYGYTF